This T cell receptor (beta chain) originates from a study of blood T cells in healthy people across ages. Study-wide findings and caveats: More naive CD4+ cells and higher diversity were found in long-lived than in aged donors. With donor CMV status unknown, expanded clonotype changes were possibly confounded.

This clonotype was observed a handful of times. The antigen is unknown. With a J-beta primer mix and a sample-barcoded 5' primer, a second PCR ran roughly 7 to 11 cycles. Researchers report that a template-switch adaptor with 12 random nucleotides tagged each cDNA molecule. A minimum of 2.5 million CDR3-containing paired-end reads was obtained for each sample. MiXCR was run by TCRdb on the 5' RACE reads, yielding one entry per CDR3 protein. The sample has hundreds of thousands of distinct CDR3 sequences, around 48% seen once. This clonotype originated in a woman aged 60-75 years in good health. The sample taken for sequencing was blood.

CDR3 sequence: CASSAGRAGEQYF. The CDR3, as DNA: TGTGCCAGCAGCGCCGGCCGGGCGGGTGAGCAGTACTTC. The rearrangement joins TRBV7-2 to TRBJ2-7; D may be TRBD2 (5 bases). Trimming removed 5 bases at V and 7 bases at J, with 15 bases between. The CDR3 is 13 residues long. CDR1 SGHTA and CDR2 FQGNSA come from the germline V gene.